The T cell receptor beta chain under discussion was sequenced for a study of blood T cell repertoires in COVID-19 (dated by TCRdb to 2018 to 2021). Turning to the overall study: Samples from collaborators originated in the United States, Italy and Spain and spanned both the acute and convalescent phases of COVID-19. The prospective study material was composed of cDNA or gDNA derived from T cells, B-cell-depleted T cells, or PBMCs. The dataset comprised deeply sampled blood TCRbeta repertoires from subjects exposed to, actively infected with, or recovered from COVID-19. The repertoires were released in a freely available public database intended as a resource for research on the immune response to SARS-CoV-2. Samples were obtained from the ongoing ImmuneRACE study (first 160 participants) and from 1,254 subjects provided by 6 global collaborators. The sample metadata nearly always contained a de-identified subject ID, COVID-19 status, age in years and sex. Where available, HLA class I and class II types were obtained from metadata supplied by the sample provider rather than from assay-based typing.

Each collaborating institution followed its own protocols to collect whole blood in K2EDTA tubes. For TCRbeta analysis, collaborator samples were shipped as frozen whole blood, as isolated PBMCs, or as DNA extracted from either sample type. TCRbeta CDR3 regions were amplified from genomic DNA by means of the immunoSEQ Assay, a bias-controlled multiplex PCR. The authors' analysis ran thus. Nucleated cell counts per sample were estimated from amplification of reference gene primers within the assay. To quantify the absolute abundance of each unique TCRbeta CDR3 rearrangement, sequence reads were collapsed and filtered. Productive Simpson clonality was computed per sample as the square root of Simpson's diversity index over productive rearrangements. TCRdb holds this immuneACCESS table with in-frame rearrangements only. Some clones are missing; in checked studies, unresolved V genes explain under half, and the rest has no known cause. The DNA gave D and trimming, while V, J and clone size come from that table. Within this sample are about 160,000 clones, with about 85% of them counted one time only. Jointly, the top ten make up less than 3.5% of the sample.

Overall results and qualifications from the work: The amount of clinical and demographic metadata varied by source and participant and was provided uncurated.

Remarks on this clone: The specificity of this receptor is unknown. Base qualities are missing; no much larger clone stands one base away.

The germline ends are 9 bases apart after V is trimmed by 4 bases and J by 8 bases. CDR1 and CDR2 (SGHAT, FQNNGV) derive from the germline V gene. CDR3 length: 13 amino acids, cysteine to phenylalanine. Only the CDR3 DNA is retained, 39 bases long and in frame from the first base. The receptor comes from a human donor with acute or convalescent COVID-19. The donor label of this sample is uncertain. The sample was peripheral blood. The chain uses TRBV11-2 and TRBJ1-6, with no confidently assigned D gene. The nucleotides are TGTGCCAGCAGCTCCTCGAGATATTCACCCCTCCACTTT. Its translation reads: CASSSSRYSPLHF.